The 4 T cell receptor beta chains listed next were all sequenced from one sample in a study of shared clonotypes between healthy human individuals. Here immunoSEQ multiplex PCR was the method, and the copy in TCRdb shows in-frame clones only, minus some. The sample has over a million clones, around 78% seen once; the top ten hold roughly 0.62%. Material for sequencing was memory CD4+ T cells from PBMCs. Subset defined: CD45RA-negative fraction. These receptors all stem from a man between 18 and 35 years old in good health. Some clones in this sample may be carry-over from other donors' samples.

CDR3 residues: CASSPQREGEQYF. The CDR3 DNA is TGTGCCAGCAGCCCGCAAAGGGAAGGGGAGCAGTACTTC. The chain has TRBV9 and TRBJ2-7; D unresolved. The V gene's germline CDR1 is SGDLS and CDR2 YYNGEE. The CDR3 runs 13 residues. The germline V and J ends were trimmed by 4 bases and 7 bases, with 15 bases remaining between them.

CDR3 in amino acids: CASRRDRGNTGELFF. CDR3 bases: TGTGCCAGCAGGCGGGACAGGGGTAACACCGGGGAGCTGTTTTTT. The chain is built from TRBV2 and TRBJ2-2; TRBD1 agrees at 10 bases. The CDR3 length is 15 residues. The germline CDR1 and CDR2 sequences are SNHLY and FYNNEI. With V trimmed by 6 bases and J by 2 bases, 3 bases remained unmatched. Looking up the rest from reference TRBV2 and TRBJ2-2 gives the full variable domain: EPEVTQTPSHQVTQMGQEVILRCVPISNHLYFYWYRQILGQKVEFLVSFYNNEISEKSEIFDDQFSVERPDGSNFTLKIRSTKLEDSAMYFCASRRDRGNTGELFFGEGSRLTVL.

This chain connects TRBV5-1 to TRBJ2-1; 9 bases are a match to TRBD1. Germline lookup yields CDR1 SGHRS and CDR2 YFSETQ. J gave up 4 bases and V 3 bases, and 17 bases lay outside the gene matches. This CDR3 has 19 residues. Here the CDR3 DNA reads TGCGCCAGCAGCTCCCCCGGGACAGGGAGGGATAAGAGATACAATGAGCAGTTCTTC. The encoded protein is CASSSPGTGRDKRYNEQFF. The full variable domain, with the rest looked up from reference TRBV5-1 and TRBJ2-1, is KAGVTQTPRYLIKTRGQQVTLSCSPISGHRSVSWYQQTPGQGLQFLFEYFSETQRNKGNFPGRFSGRQFSNSRSEMNVSTLELGDSALYLCASSSPGTGRDKRYNEQFFGPGTRLTVL.

The V gene is TRBV7-8, the J gene TRBJ2-7, with D perhaps matching TRBD1 (6 bases). This CDR3 is built from 19 residues. V lost 6 bases to trimming and J lost 0 bases, with 27 bases between them. Germline values: CDR1 SGHVS, CDR2 FQNEAQ. The CDR3 DNA is TGTGCCAGCAGACAATACGGGGACCCGACAGGTCGGAACTCCTACGAGCAGTACTTC. Encoded protein: CASRQYGDPTGRNSYEQYF.